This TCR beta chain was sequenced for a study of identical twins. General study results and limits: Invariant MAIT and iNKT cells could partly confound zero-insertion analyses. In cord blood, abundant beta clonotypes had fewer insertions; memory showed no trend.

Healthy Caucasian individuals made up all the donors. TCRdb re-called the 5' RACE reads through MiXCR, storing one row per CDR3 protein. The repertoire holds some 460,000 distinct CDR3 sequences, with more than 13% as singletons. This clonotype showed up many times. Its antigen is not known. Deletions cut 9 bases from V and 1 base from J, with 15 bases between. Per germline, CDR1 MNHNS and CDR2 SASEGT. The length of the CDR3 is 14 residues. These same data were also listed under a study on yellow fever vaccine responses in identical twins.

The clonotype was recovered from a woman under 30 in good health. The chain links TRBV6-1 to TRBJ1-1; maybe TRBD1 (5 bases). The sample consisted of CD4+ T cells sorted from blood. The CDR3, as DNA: TGTGCCAGTTCGGACGGCGGGACGAACACTGAAGCTTTCTTT. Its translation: CASSDGGTNTEAFF.